The 32 T cell receptor beta chains listed next were all sequenced from one sample in a study of T cells after yellow fever vaccination. MiXCR, applied by TCRdb to the 5' RACE reads, yields one record per CDR3 protein. This sample yields tens of thousands of distinct CDR3 sequences, of which about an eighth are seen a single time; about 26% belongs to the top ten. Specimen: CD8+ T cells not binding an NS4B(214-222) dextramer, sorted from PBMCs, collected roughly 23 days after the first yellow fever vaccination. The receptor set was obtained from a young man who received the YFV17D yellow fever vaccine.

The chain links TRBV7-9 to TRBJ2-1, with D possibly TRBD1 on 5 matching bases. The CDR3 contains 15 residues. Germline CDR1 is SEHNR and CDR2 is FQNEAQ (reference sequence). The V end was cut by 1 base, the J end by 5 bases, with 12 bases between. CDR3: CASSLGVGANNEQFF. CDR3 sequence (DNA): TGTGCCAGCAGCTTAGGGGTAGGGGCGAACAATGAGCAGTTCTTC.

The V call is TRBV20-1, the J call TRBJ1-4; D gene unclear. Trimming pared 0 bases from V and 8 bases from J, leaving 13 bases between. Germline assignment: CDR1 DFQATT and CDR2 SNEGSKA (reference sequence). This CDR3 has 14 residues. CDR3 in DNA: TGCAGTGCTAGAGATCTAGCGACTGGGGAAAAACTGTTTTTT. This gives the protein CSARDLATGEKLFF.

This clonotype appeared a few times. The chain joins TRBV4-1 to TRBJ1-5; no clear D. The CDR3 has 14 amino acids. CDR1 is MGHRA and CDR2 is YSYEKL in the germline V gene. The V end was cut by 3 bases, the J end by 2 bases, with 8 bases between. The CDR3 DNA reads TGCGCCAGCAGCCACAGGTACGGCAATCAGCCCCAGCATTTT. Protein product: CASSHRYGNQPQHF.

This chain connects TRBV7-9 to TRBJ2-5; 7 bases are shared with TRBD2. Germline CDR1 and CDR2: SEHNR and FQNEAQ (reference sequence). Trimming cost V 8 bases and J 5 bases; bases outside gene matches: 5. The CDR3 runs 12 residues. The CDR3 DNA follows: TGTGCCAGCGGACTAGGGGTGGAGACCCAGTACTTC. Translated: CASGLGVETQYF.

This rearrangement joins TRBV4-1 to TRBJ1-1; 7 nucleotides line up with TRBD1. This CDR3 region has 15 residues. V dropped 6 bases and J dropped 3; count of bases not matched to a gene: 10. CDR1 and CDR2 (germline): MGHRA, YSYEKL. The CDR3 DNA follows: TGCGCCAGCAGAACCACAGGGGTAGCGGACACTGAAGCTTTCTTT. Residues: CASRTTGVADTEAFF.

In its sample, this clonotype was seen many times. The chain recombines TRBV21-1 with TRBJ2-1. TRBV21-1 is annotated as a pseudogene. The CDR3 is made up of 17 amino acids. CDR3 amino acids: CASSKVWESCSYNEQFF. The CDR3 bases are TGTGCCAGCAGCAAAGTGTGGGAAAGTTGCTCCTACAATGAGCAGTTCTTC.

The rearrangement joins TRBV29-1 to TRBJ2-4; D remains unclear. Trimming pared 3 bases from V and 0 bases from J, leaving 3 bases between. The CDR3 is 12 amino acids. CDR1 is SQVTM, CDR2 ANQGSEA, per germline. CDR3 residues: CSVELAKNIQYF. CDR3 DNA: TGCAGCGTTGAGCTAGCCAAAAACATTCAGTACTTC.

This clonotype was seen only a few times. The V call is TRBV20-1, the J call TRBJ2-4; D call uncertain. Germline V lookup: CDR1 DFQATT, CDR2 SNEGSKA (reference sequence). V gave up 0 bases and J gave up 10 bases, with 16 bases separating them. The CDR3 sequence is 14 residues long. As DNA, the CDR3 is TGCAGTGCTAGAGATCGCCTTTATAAGCAAATTCAGTACTTC. Its protein is CSARDRLYKQIQYF.

This clonotype turned up a few times. The chain has TRBV19 and TRBJ2-3; 7 bases agree with TRBD2. J was trimmed by 2 bases and V by 8 bases; bases with no gene match: 4. The CDR3 sequence is 13 residues long. Looked up from germline, CDR1 is LNHDA and CDR2 is SQIVND (reference sequence). The CDR3 DNA reads TGTGCCAGTGCGGGGGTTACCACAGATACGCAGTATTTT. Protein: CASAGVTTDTQYF.

In its sample, this clonotype was seen a few times. The chain employs TRBV27 and TRBJ2-3; 10 bases agree with TRBD2. Germline values: CDR1 MNHEY, CDR2 SMNVEV (reference sequence). The CDR3 length is 17 residues. Trimming cost V 1 base and J 7 bases; bases outside gene matches: 11. The CDR3 is CASSLYIAGGRANTQYF. The CDR3 region has the DNA TGTGCCAGCAGTTTATATATAGCGGGGGGACGAGCGAATACGCAGTATTTT.

This clonotype was counted between two and nine times. J is TRBJ2-5 and V is TRBV19; D ambiguous. The CDR3 contains 11 residues. V was clipped by 3 bases and J by 5 bases, with 4 bases between them. In germline, CDR1 is LNHDA, CDR2 SQIVND (reference sequence). CDR3 coding DNA: TGTGCCAGTAGTATGAGGGAGACCCAGTACTTC. It is translated as CASSMRETQYF. Based on the CDR3 plus reference TRBV19 and TRBJ2-5, the full variable domain is DGGITQSPKYLFRKEGQNVTLSCEQNLNHDAMYWYRQDPGQGLRLIYYSQIVNDFQKGDIAEGYSVSREKKESFPLTVTSAQKNPTAFYLCASSMRETQYFGPGTRLLVL.

This clonotype was seen only a few times. The chain has TRBV7-7 and TRBJ2-7; D is perhaps TRBD1 (6 bases). The germline gives CDR1 SSHAT, CDR2 FNYEAQ (reference sequence). Trimming took 0 bases from V and 7 from J, leaving 13 bases between them. CDR3 size: 14 residues. CDR3 sequence: CASSLAAGAREQYF. In nucleotides, the CDR3 is TGTGCCAGCAGCTTAGCGGCAGGGGCTCGGGAGCAGTACTTC.

This clonotype was detected only a few times. V and J are TRBV30 and TRBJ2-7; tentatively, D is TRBD1 (5 bases). The CDR3 has 13 residues. Germline loops: CDR1 GTSNPN, CDR2 SVGIG (reference sequence). V was trimmed by 1 base and J by 3 bases, leaving 10 bases between them. The CDR3 loop is CAWSAGHLYEQYF. The CDR3 nucleotides read TGTGCCTGGAGTGCCGGACATCTCTACGAGCAGTACTTC.

This chain uses TRBV6-2 or TRBV6-3 with TRBJ2-3; D tentatively reads TRBD1 or TRBD2 (5 bases each). The CDR3 sequence is 14 residues long. Germline V gives CDR1 MNHEY, CDR2 SVGEGT. V gave up 7 bases and J gave up 2 bases, with 13 bases separating them. The CDR3: CASTLGRYTDTQYF. The CDR3 coding sequence is TGTGCCAGCACCCTGGGACGGTACACAGATACGCAGTATTTT.

The rearrangement links TRBV12-5 to TRBJ2-2; 10 bases align to TRBD2. Germline CDR1 and CDR2: LGHNT and FRNRAP. Unmatched junction bases numbered 6, after V lost 1 base and J lost 7 bases. The CDR3 has 16 amino acids. The CDR3 region is CASGLGLAGVIGELFF. CDR3 DNA sequence: TGTGCTAGTGGTTTGGGCCTAGCGGGGGTTATCGGGGAGCTGTTTTTT.

The genes are TRBV7-9 and TRBJ2-7, with D possibly matching TRBD2 (6 bases). This CDR3 has 13 amino acids. V lost 5 bases and J lost 1, with 9 bases in between. The germline V gene encodes CDR1 SEHNR and CDR2 FQNEAQ (reference sequence). The CDR3 DNA reads TGTGCCAGCAGCCCCGGGACTTCCTACGAGCAGTACGTC. Translating gives CASSPGTSYEQYV.

This chain links TRBV6-2 or TRBV6-3 with TRBJ2-2; D possibly matches TRBD1 or TRBD2 (5 bases each). Trimming removed 2 bases at V and 6 bases at J, with 16 bases between. CDR3 length: 16 amino acids. Germline CDR1 is MNHEY and CDR2 is SVGEGT. CDR3 DNA sequence: TGTGCCAGCAGTTACACGAGGGGAGAAATCGCCGGGGAGCTGTTTTTT. The encoded protein is CASSYTRGEIAGELFF.

V gene TRBV5-1 combines with J gene TRBJ2-2; TRBD1 is a possible D gene (5 bases). Germline V lookup: CDR1 SGHRS, CDR2 YFSETQ. V was shortened by 2 bases and J by 5 bases, with 7 bases between the two germline ends. This CDR3 spans 13 amino acids. As DNA, the CDR3 is TGCGCCAGCAGCTTCGCAGGGACCGGGGAGCTGTTTTTT. Amino acid sequence: CASSFAGTGELFF. The variable domain in full, with the rest retrieved from reference TRBV5-1 and TRBJ2-2, is KAGVTQTPRYLIKTRGQQVTLSCSPISGHRSVSWYQQTPGQGLQFLFEYFSETQRNKGNFPGRFSGRQFSNSRSEMNVSTLELGDSALYLCASSFAGTGELFFGEGSRLTVL.

This clonotype was counted a few times. The CDR3 spells CASSTSSGGTGELFF. CDR3 coding DNA: TGTGCCAGCAGTACCTCTAGCGGGGGAACCGGGGAGCTGTTTTTT. The J gene is TRBJ2-2, the V gene TRBV12-3 or TRBV12-4; 10 bases map to TRBD2. V was clipped by 5 bases and J by 5 bases; unmatched bases: 5. This CDR3 is 15 amino acids long.

This clonotype has a handful of counts. V usage is TRBV27 and J usage is TRBJ2-7; 7 bases line up with TRBD1. The V segment lost 7 bases and the J segment 2 bases; nucleotides outside the gene matches: 14. This CDR3 is built from 16 residues. Germline values: CDR1 MNHEY, CDR2 SMNVEV (reference sequence). The DNA of the CDR3 is TGTGCCAGCATCCTTCCGGTTACGGGACAGACCTACGAGCAGTACTTC. Translating gives CASILPVTGQTYEQYF.

The rearrangement joins TRBV24-1 to TRBJ2-5, with D perhaps matching TRBD2 (5 bases). The CDR3 contains 15 residues. Trimming pared 1 base from V and 1 base from J, leaving 9 bases between. Germline CDR1 is KGHDR and CDR2 is SFDVKD. CDR3 sequence reads: CATSDLEGSQETQYF. For the CDR3, the DNA is TGTGCCACCAGTGATTTAGAGGGTAGCCAAGAGACCCAGTACTTC.

The sample holds a few counts of this clonotype. This chain connects TRBV4-3 to TRBJ1-4, with D tentatively TRBD1 (5 bases). The germline CDR1 and CDR2 sequences are LGHNA and YSLEER. CDR3 length: 15 amino acids. The V and J ends lost 0 bases and 4 bases respectively, with 9 bases between them. CDR3 sequence (DNA): TGCGCCAGCAGCCAAGAACCCAGGGTTAATGAAAAACTGTTTTTT. Protein sequence: CASSQEPRVNEKLFF.

The chain couples TRBV28 to TRBJ2-3, with a possible D match to TRBD2 (5 bases). This CDR3 has 14 residues. The V end lost 6 bases, the J end lost 4 bases, and 14 bases lay between the germline ends. In germline, CDR1 is MDHEN, CDR2 SYDVKM. The CDR3 protein is CASSLRELADTQYF. Written as DNA, the CDR3 is TGTGCCAGCAGCCTAAGGGAGTTGGCAGATACGCAGTATTTT. The full variable domain, rest sourced from reference TRBV28 and TRBJ2-3, is DVKVTQSSRYLVKRTGEKVFLECVQDMDHENMFWYRQDPGLGLRLIYFSYDVKMKEKGDIPEGYSVSREKKERFSLILESASTNQTSMYLCASSLRELADTQYFGPGTRLTVL.

Only a few counts were recorded for this clonotype. The genes are TRBV20-1 and TRBJ2-1; 8 nucleotides line up with TRBD2. In germline, CDR1 is DFQATT, CDR2 SNEGSKA (reference sequence). The length of the CDR3 is 16 residues. V shed 0 bases and J 3 bases; nucleotides not matched to a gene: 7. This CDR3 is CSARDSETSDYNEQFF. The DNA of the CDR3 is TGCAGTGCTAGAGATTCGGAGACTAGCGACTACAATGAGCAGTTCTTC.

The chain links TRBV19 to TRBJ2-3; weak D call: TRBD2 (6 bases). V shed 3 bases and J shed 4 bases, with 14 bases lying between them. The germline V gene encodes CDR1 LNHDA and CDR2 SQIVND (reference sequence). This CDR3 contains 15 residues. In nucleotides, the CDR3 is TGTGCCAGTAGTATCGGGGATCGCGGGGCAGATACGCAGTATTTT. Translation: CASSIGDRGADTQYF.

This clonotype turned up a few times. The chain employs TRBV4-2 and TRBJ2-7; TRBD1 or TRBD2 may be the D gene (5 bases each). V lost 1 base and J lost 2, with 15 bases in between. Germline assignment: CDR1 LGHNA and CDR2 YNFKEQ. CDR3 size: 16 residues. CDR3 region: CASSQVGVGAPYEQYF. CDR3 in DNA: TGTGCCAGCAGCCAAGTCGGGGTAGGGGCACCCTACGAGCAGTACTTC.

The CDR3 bases are TGTGCCAGCAGCTGGGGCTCGGGGACCGGGGAGCTGTTTTTT. It yields the protein CASSWGSGTGELFF. The J gene is TRBJ2-2, the V gene TRBV7-6; perhaps D is TRBD1 or TRBD2 (5 bases each). Germline-derived CDR1 and CDR2 are SGHVS and FNYEAQ. CDR3 length equals 14 residues. The V end lost 4 bases, the J end lost 5 bases, and 11 bases lay between the germline ends.

There are many counts of this clonotype. The chain is built from TRBV6-1 and TRBJ2-1, with 13 bases identical to TRBD2. CDR1 is MNHNS, CDR2 SASEGT, per germline. Germline trimming cut 6 bases from V and 4 bases from J; bases unmatched to any gene: 3. There are 15 residues in the CDR3. The CDR3 loop is CASSQTSGGYNEQFF. The CDR3, as DNA: TGTGCCAGCAGCCAGACTAGCGGGGGGTACAATGAGCAGTTCTTC.

V gene TRBV6-1 combines with J gene TRBJ2-3; 9 bases match TRBD2. The length of the CDR3 is 15 residues. V dropped 8 bases and J dropped 2; count of bases not matched to a gene: 8. Germline V gene sequence: CDR1 MNHNS, CDR2 SASEGT. CDR3 sequence (DNA): TGTGCCAGCGGGGGAGCGGGGGGCAACACAGATACGCAGTATTTT. Encoded protein: CASGGAGGNTDTQYF.

V is TRBV15 and J is TRBJ2-2; no reliable D call. CDR1 is LNHNV, CDR2 YYDKDF, per germline (reference sequence). Trimming cost V 0 bases and J 7 bases, with 9 bases left between them. The CDR3 covers 14 residues. CDR3 nucleotide sequence: TGTGCCACCAGCAGAGATGGTGAGATCGGGGAGCTGTTTTTT. This encodes CATSRDGEIGELFF.

This clonotype was seen a handful of times. DNA of the CDR3: TGCGCCAGCAGCTCCGTCGGCGGGGGGGCCCCCGGGGAGCTGTTTTTT. Translating it yields CASSSVGGGAPGELFF. The chain recombines TRBV4-1 with TRBJ2-2; 9 bases match TRBD2. J was trimmed by 6 bases and V by 5 bases; bases with no gene match: 10. This CDR3 spans 16 amino acids. Germline CDR1 and CDR2: MGHRA and YSYEKL.

This clonotype was seen a handful of times. The genes are TRBV6-5 and TRBJ2-3; the match to TRBD2 covers 7 bases. Germline values: CDR1 MNHEY, CDR2 SVGAGI. The junction had 10 bases not matched to a gene; V was cut back by 1 base and J by 0 bases. The CDR3 spans 18 residues. In DNA, the CDR3 is TGTGCCAGCAGTTACTTCTCCCGTGGGCGGGGGAGCACAGATACGCAGTATTTT. Translating it yields CASSYFSRGRGSTDTQYF.